The next 15 T cell receptor beta chains were all read from a single sample in a study of OX40 agonist ivuxolimab in advanced cancers. The repertoire was sequenced with immunoSEQ multiplex PCR; TCRdb's copy has only in-frame clones and lacks some. The profile shows more than 45,000 clones, around 90% of them singletons. Material: CD4+ or CD8+ T cells sorted from blood, obtained in a trial of the OX40 agonist ivuxolimab. These receptors were collected from an adult with an advanced solid tumor such as melanoma, head and neck, liver or kidney cancer.

The chain is built from TRBV29-1 and TRBJ1-2, with TRBD1 matching over 7 bases. The CDR3 contains 12 residues. Germline CDR1 is SQVTM and CDR2 is ANQGSEA. Germline trimming cut 7 bases from V and 0 bases from J; bases unmatched to any gene: 2. CDR3 sequence reads: CSAGTANYGYTF. The CDR3 DNA sequence: TGCAGCGCCGGGACAGCTAACTATGGCTACACCTTC. Full variable domain (outside the CDR3, taken from reference TRBV29-1 and TRBJ1-2): SAVISQKPSRDICQRGTSLTIQCQVDSQVTMMFWYRQQPGQSLTLIATANQGSEATYESGFVIDKFPISRPNLTFSTLTVSNMSPEDSSIYLCSAGTANYGYTFGSGTRLTVV.

This clone was detected once. The genes are TRBV7-6 and TRBJ2-3, with TRBD1 matching over 11 bases. Germline CDR1 and CDR2: SGHVS and FNYEAQ. V gave up 4 bases and J gave up 5 bases; unmatched junction bases: 5. This CDR3 comprises 15 residues. The CDR3 DNA sequence: TGTGCCAGCAGCTCGGGACAGGGGGATGGAGATACGCAGTATTTT. It codes for CASSSGQGDGDTQYF.

V usage is TRBV15 and J usage is TRBJ1-5, with a tentative D call TRBD1 (5 bases). The CDR3 totals 14 residues. Germline V gives CDR1 LNHNV, CDR2 YYDKDF (reference sequence). V was trimmed by 3 bases and J by 2 bases, leaving 8 bases between them. CDR3 in DNA: TGTGCCACCAGCAGTCTGGGGCGCAATCAGCCCCAGCATTTT. This sequence encodes CATSSLGRNQPQHF. Drawing the rest from reference TRBV15 and TRBJ1-5, the complete variable domain is DAMVIQNPRYQVTQFGKPVTLSCSQTLNHNVMYWYQQKSSQAPKLLFHYYDKDFNNEADTPDNFQSRRPNTSFCFLDIRSPGLGDTAMYLCATSSLGRNQPQHFGDGTRLSIL.

The chain couples TRBV10-1 to TRBJ2-7, with D possibly being TRBD1 (6 bases). Germline CDR1 reads WNHNN; CDR2 reads SYGVQD (reference sequence). V lost 5 bases and J 1 base, leaving 9 bases between the germline ends. CDR3 size: 13 residues. CDR3 sequence: CASSRTDSYEQYF. The CDR3, as DNA: TGCGCCAGCAGTAGGACAGATTCCTACGAGCAGTACTTC.

The chain recombines TRBV5-6 with TRBJ2-5; D could derive from TRBD1 or TRBD2 (6 bases each). V gave up 0 bases and J gave up 4 bases, with 13 bases separating them. This CDR3 region has 15 residues. Germline V gene data show CDR1 as SGHDT and CDR2 as YYEEEE. The CDR3 reads CASSLAWGAGETQYF. CDR3 in DNA: TGTGCCAGCAGCTTGGCATGGGGGGCCGGAGAGACCCAGTACTTC.

The V and J genes are TRBV7-8 and TRBJ2-1; no definite D call. The germline CDR1 and CDR2 sequences are SGHVS and FQNEAQ. The V end was cut by 1 base, the J end by 4 bases, with 11 bases between. The CDR3 consists of 15 residues. CDR3: CASSLGSLEYNEQFF. The CDR3 DNA reads TGTGCCAGCAGCTTAGGGTCCCTGGAGTACAATGAGCAGTTCTTC.

This chain links TRBV6-5 with TRBJ2-5; D is perhaps TRBD1 (6 bases). CDR3 length: 13 residues. Between the trimmed V and J ends, which lost 5 bases and 5 bases, there was a span of 12 bases. Per germline, CDR1 MNHEY and CDR2 SVGAGI. The CDR3: CASSLDRAETQYF. For the CDR3, the DNA is TGTGCCAGCAGTCTGGACAGAGCGGAGACCCAGTACTTC.

The chain has TRBV15 and TRBJ2-3, with 7 bases lining up with TRBD1. The CDR3 contains 14 residues. Germline assignment: CDR1 LNHNV and CDR2 YYDKDF (reference sequence). V lost 5 bases and J lost 2; bases outside the gene matches: 4. The CDR3 is CATSDGTDTDTQYF. CDR3 nucleotide sequence: TGTGCCACCAGCGATGGGACAGACACAGATACGCAGTATTTT.

V is TRBV6-5 and J is TRBJ1-5, with 8 bases aligning to TRBD1. Germline values: CDR1 MNHEY, CDR2 SVGAGI. After removal of 0 bases from V and 6 bases from J, the junction contained 4 bases not matched to a gene. The CDR3 length is 15 residues. The CDR3: CASSYSRGQGQPQHF. CDR3 DNA sequence: TGTGCCAGCAGTTACTCCAGGGGGCAAGGTCAGCCCCAGCATTTT.

This chain joins TRBV13 and TRBJ1-2, with D tentatively TRBD1 (5 bases). This CDR3 has 12 residues. V shed 3 bases and J shed 8 bases, with 10 bases lying between them. The germline gives CDR1 PRHDT, CDR2 FYEKMQ (reference sequence). CDR3: CASSFGARGYTF. Written as DNA, the CDR3 is TGTGCCAGCAGCTTTGGGGCGCGGGGCTACACCTTC.

The CDR3 spells CASSQSGVAGGYEQYF. The CDR3 DNA reads as TGTGCCAGCAGCCAATCGGGGGTCGCGGGTGGCTACGAGCAGTACTTC. V gene TRBV4-2 combines with J gene TRBJ2-7; D possibly corresponds to TRBD2 (6 bases). This CDR3 spans 16 amino acids. The V gene's germline CDR1 is LGHNA and CDR2 YNFKEQ. Trimming shortened V by 2 bases and J by 3 bases, and 17 bases separated the two germline ends.

This chain uses TRBV28 with TRBJ1-5, with D unclear. This CDR3 is 12 amino acids long. The germline V gene has CDR1 MDHEN and CDR2 SYDVKM. Trimming pared 8 bases from V and 4 bases from J, leaving 9 bases between. The CDR3 DNA follows: TGTGCCAGCGGCCCTATAAATCAGCCCCAGCATTTT. Translating it yields CASGPINQPQHF.

The J gene is TRBJ2-2, the V gene TRBV30; 9 nucleotides agree with TRBD1. Trimming at V came to 4 bases and at J to 4 bases, leaving 4 bases not matched to a gene. Germline V gives CDR1 GTSNPN, CDR2 SVGIG (reference sequence). This CDR3 spans 14 amino acids. The CDR3 nucleotides are TGTGCCTGGACGGACAGGGGACCCACCGGGGAGCTGTTTTTT. This translates into CAWTDRGPTGELFF.

The chain combines TRBV5-1 with TRBJ2-5, with D perhaps matching TRBD2 (5 bases). V lost 2 bases and J lost 4, with 15 bases in between. The CDR3 runs to 15 residues. Germline-derived CDR1 and CDR2 are SGHRS and YFSETQ. The CDR3 nucleotides read TGCGCCAGCAGCTTCCGGACTCCTAGAGGAGAGACCCAGTACTTC. It yields the protein CASSFRTPRGETQYF.

In the case of this clone: Its ends do not fully match the called genes, so a read error is possible. This chain connects TRBV7-7 to TRBJ1-2; a weak D match, TRBD1 (5 bases). The CDR3 is made up of 17 amino acids. Germline V CDR1 and CDR2: SSHAT, FNYEAQ (reference sequence). The DNA of the CDR3 is TGTGCTAGCAACCCATCCCCCCAGGGAGGCTACGACTATGGCTACACCTTC. Translating it yields CASNPSPQGGYDYGYTF.